This T cell receptor beta chain is from a study of early T cells in non-severe SARS-CoV-2 infection. Study information: Whole-blood bulk RNA, unsorted, was sequenced, and chains were unpaired.

This CDR3 region has 15 residues. Germline V gene data show CDR1 as SGHTA and CDR2 as FQGNSA. The germline V and J ends were trimmed by 3 bases and 8 bases, with 17 bases remaining between them. TCRdb reanalysed the 5' RACE reads using MiXCR and keeps one entry per CDR3 protein. The table lists 15,000 to 20,000 distinct CDR3 sequences, about 5.5% of them singletons. Sample share makes this clonotype medium-sized. Sequencing was performed on whole blood. The V call is TRBV7-2, the J call TRBJ2-1; TRBD2 is a possible D gene (5 bases). This receptor was obtained from an adult who was a healthcare worker with PCR-confirmed SARS-CoV-2 infection or an uninfected control (not recorded which). Written as DNA, the CDR3 is TGTGCCAGCAGCTTCGATTGGGTAGCGATGGATGAGCAGTTCTTC. This translates into CASSFDWVAMDEQFF.